What follows are 14 T cell receptor beta chains derived from one specimen sequenced in a study of cytotoxic CD8 clonotypes in ibrutinib-treated CLL. Only in-frame clones appear in the TCRdb table, and some are missing; sequencing was by immunoSEQ multiplex PCR. This table has fewer than 400,000 clones, around 66% appearing once. Source: PBMCs, taken after 36 months of ibrutinib treatment. These receptors originate from a human donor with chronic lymphocytic leukemia.

This clone was found a few times. The chain uses TRBV10-2 and TRBJ1-6; perhaps TRBD1 as D (6 bases). The CDR3 contains 15 residues. Germline V gene sequence: CDR1 WSHSY, CDR2 SAAADI. V lost 10 bases and J 10 bases, leaving 23 bases between the germline ends. This CDR3 is CATTTGGEGRSPLHF. In DNA form, the CDR3 reads TGCGCCACCACGACGGGGGGCGAAGGTCGGTCACCCCTCCACTTT.

Only one count was recorded for this clone. The J gene is TRBJ2-5, the V gene TRBV29-1; 7 bases are shared with TRBD1. This CDR3 spans 15 amino acids. The V gene end was trimmed by 3 bases and the J gene end by 5 bases; junction bases not matched to a gene: 12. Germline V gene data show CDR1 as SQVTM and CDR2 as ANQGSEA. CDR3 loop: CSVEFTRGFGETQYF. For the CDR3, the DNA is TGCAGCGTTGAGTTTACCAGGGGGTTCGGGGAGACCCAGTACTTC.

In this sample, this clone turned up a few times. V is TRBV6-5 and J is TRBJ2-7; no reliable D call. Deletions cut 3 bases from V and 6 bases from J, with 18 bases between. The CDR3 extends over 15 amino acids. Germline V lookup: CDR1 MNHEY, CDR2 SVGAGI. The CDR3 DNA follows: TGTGCCAGCAGTTATGCTCAGCCCGGGCCTTCCGAGCAGTACTTC. The encoded protein is CASSYAQPGPSEQYF.

This clone was detected only a few times. J is TRBJ1-2 and V is TRBV7-2; a possible D gene is TRBD1 (5 bases). Deletions cut 5 bases from V and 4 bases from J, with 14 bases between. Germline V gene lookup returns CDR1 SGHTA and CDR2 FQGNSA. The length of the CDR3 is 14 residues. The CDR3 coding sequence is TGTGCCAGCAGCCCATCCAGGGTTGCCTATGGCTACACCTTC. Encoded protein: CASSPSRVAYGYTF.

This chain links TRBV11-2 with TRBJ2-5; possibly TRBD1 for D (6 bases). This CDR3 spans 14 amino acids. The germline CDR1 and CDR2 sequences are SGHAT and FQNNGV. Trimming stripped 5 bases from V and 6 bases from J, with 16 bases between. The CDR3 reads CASSPYRAGKTQYF. The CDR3 nucleotides are TGTGCCAGCAGCCCGTACAGGGCTGGGAAGACCCAGTACTTC.

CDR3 loop: CASSSRWGAVNQPQHF. The DNA for the CDR3 is TGCGCCAGCAGCTCCAGGTGGGGTGCGGTCAATCAGCCCCAGCATTTT. The V gene is TRBV4-1, the J gene TRBJ1-5; D gene uncertain. This CDR3 has 16 amino acids. With 5 bases removed from V and 3 bases from J, the gap between germline ends came to 17 bases. Per germline, CDR1 MGHRA and CDR2 YSYEKL.

The rearrangement links TRBV6-6 to TRBJ1-1; D call uncertain. The CDR3 is 14 residues long. The germline CDR1 and CDR2 sequences are MNHNY and SVGAGI (reference sequence). V lost 1 base to trimming and J lost 0 bases, with 6 bases between them. CDR3 sequence reads: CASSYYGMNTEAFF. In DNA, the CDR3 is TGTGCCAGCAGTTACTATGGAATGAACACTGAAGCTTTCTTT.

A few counts support this clone. The genes are TRBV27 and TRBJ2-1; 10 nucleotides match TRBD1. Germline loops: CDR1 MNHEY, CDR2 SMNVEV (reference sequence). The CDR3 has 14 amino acids. J lost 8 bases, V lost 6 bases, and 7 bases had no gene match. CDR3 sequence: CASSPGQGDDEQFF. The CDR3 nucleotides read TGTGCCAGCAGCCCAGGACAGGGGGACGATGAGCAGTTCTTC.

This clone was seen only a few times. The V call is TRBV6-5, the J call TRBJ2-5; tentative D call: TRBD1 (5 bases). The CDR3 totals 14 residues. Trimming removed 2 bases at V and 2 bases at J, with 9 bases between. The germline V gene encodes CDR1 MNHEY and CDR2 SVGAGI. CDR3 sequence (DNA): TGTGCCAGCAGTTACGACAGCCGTCAAGAGACCCAGTACTTC. This codes for CASSYDSRQETQYF.

The CDR3 region is CASSVENGGYTEAFF. The CDR3, as DNA: TGTGCCAGCAGCGTAGAGAATGGAGGGTACACTGAAGCTTTCTTT. The chain has TRBV9 and TRBJ1-1; D is unresolved. V was shortened by 0 bases and J by 3 bases, with 12 bases between the two germline ends. The V gene's germline CDR1 is SGDLS and CDR2 YYNGEE. CDR3 size: 15 residues.

This chain links TRBV27 with TRBJ2-2, with 9 bases aligning to TRBD1. Trimming took 6 bases from V and 5 from J; bases not matched to a gene: 7. Germline CDR1 reads MNHEY; CDR2 reads SMNVEV (reference sequence). This CDR3 is built from 15 residues. The CDR3 DNA reads as TGTGCCAGCAGCCTGACACAGGGGGCGACCGGGGAGCTGTTTTTT. Protein product: CASSLTQGATGELFF.

This chain connects TRBV14 to TRBJ2-3; D is undetermined. V was shortened by 1 base and J by 6 bases, with 8 bases between the two germline ends. CDR1 is SGHDN, CDR2 FVKESK, per germline. The CDR3 is 13 residues long. This CDR3 is CASSQGPRDTQYF. The CDR3 nucleotides read TGTGCCAGCAGCCAAGGACCTAGGGATACGCAGTATTTT.

This clone was recorded only once. The chain combines TRBV19 with TRBJ2-2; D is uncertain. V lost 1 base and J lost 2, with 8 bases in between. The germline CDR1 and CDR2 sequences are LNHDA and SQIVND (reference sequence). This CDR3 is built from 15 residues. CDR3: CASSIGTHNTGELFF. As DNA, the CDR3 is TGTGCCAGTAGTATAGGGACCCACAACACCGGGGAGCTGTTTTTT. The variable domain in full, with the rest retrieved from reference TRBV19 and TRBJ2-2, is DGGITQSPKYLFRKEGQNVTLSCEQNLNHDAMYWYRQDPGQGLRLIYYSQIVNDFQKGDIAEGYSVSREKKESFPLTVTSAQKNPTAFYLCASSIGTHNTGELFFGEGSRLTVL.

The chain combines TRBV10-3 with TRBJ2-7, with a weak D call TRBD2 (6 bases). CDR1 and CDR2 from the germline V gene are ENHRY and SYGVKD. The CDR3 totals 13 residues. Deletions cut 6 bases from V and 1 base from J, with 10 bases between. The CDR3 DNA is TGTGCCATCAGGGGGGGACCGTCCTACGAGCAGTACTTC. Residues: CAIRGGPSYEQYF.